The entry below describes one T cell receptor (beta chain). The source of the sample is a study of blood T cell repertoires in COVID-19. Study-level background: Acute-phase and convalescent COVID-19 samples originated in the United States, Italy and Spain. The cDNA or gDNA used as material had been derived from T cells, B-cell-depleted T cells, or PBMCs.

Under the authors' procedure: How many nucleated cells were present was estimated from reference gene primer amplification. Assay used: immunoSEQ multiplex PCR; TCRdb lists only in-frame clones, some missing. The V and J calls and clone size were taken over from that table, and D and trimming were inferred from the DNA. Among roughly 240,000 clones listed, approximately 80% were seen once. Sequencing was done on a sample of peripheral blood. The TCR originated in a woman of 80 years or more with acute or convalescent COVID-19.

The CDR3 DNA is TGTGCCAGTAGTATAGAGGGAGGCAAACCCCTTGCTTTCTTT. Its protein is CASSIEGGKPLAFF. The V call is TRBV19, the J call TRBJ1-1; D call uncertain. The CDR3 has 14 amino acids. Germline CDR1 and CDR2: LNHDA and SQIVND (reference sequence). With 0 bases removed from V and 11 bases from J, the gap between germline ends came to 16 bases.